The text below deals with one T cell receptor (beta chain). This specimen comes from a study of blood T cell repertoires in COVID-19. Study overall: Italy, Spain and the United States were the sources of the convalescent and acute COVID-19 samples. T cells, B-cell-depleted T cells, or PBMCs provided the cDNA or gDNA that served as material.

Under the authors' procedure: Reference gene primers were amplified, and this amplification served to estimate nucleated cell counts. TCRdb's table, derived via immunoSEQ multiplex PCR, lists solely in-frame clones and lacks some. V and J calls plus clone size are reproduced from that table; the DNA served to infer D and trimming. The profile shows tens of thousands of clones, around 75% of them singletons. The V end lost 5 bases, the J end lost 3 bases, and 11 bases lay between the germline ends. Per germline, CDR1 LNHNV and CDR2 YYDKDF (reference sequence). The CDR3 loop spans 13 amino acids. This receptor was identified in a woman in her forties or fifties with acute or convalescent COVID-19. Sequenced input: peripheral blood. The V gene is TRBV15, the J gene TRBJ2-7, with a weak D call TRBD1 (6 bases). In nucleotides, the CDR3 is TGTGCCACCAGCGGTGGGGACAACTACGAGCAGTACTTC. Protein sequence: CATSGGDNYEQYF.